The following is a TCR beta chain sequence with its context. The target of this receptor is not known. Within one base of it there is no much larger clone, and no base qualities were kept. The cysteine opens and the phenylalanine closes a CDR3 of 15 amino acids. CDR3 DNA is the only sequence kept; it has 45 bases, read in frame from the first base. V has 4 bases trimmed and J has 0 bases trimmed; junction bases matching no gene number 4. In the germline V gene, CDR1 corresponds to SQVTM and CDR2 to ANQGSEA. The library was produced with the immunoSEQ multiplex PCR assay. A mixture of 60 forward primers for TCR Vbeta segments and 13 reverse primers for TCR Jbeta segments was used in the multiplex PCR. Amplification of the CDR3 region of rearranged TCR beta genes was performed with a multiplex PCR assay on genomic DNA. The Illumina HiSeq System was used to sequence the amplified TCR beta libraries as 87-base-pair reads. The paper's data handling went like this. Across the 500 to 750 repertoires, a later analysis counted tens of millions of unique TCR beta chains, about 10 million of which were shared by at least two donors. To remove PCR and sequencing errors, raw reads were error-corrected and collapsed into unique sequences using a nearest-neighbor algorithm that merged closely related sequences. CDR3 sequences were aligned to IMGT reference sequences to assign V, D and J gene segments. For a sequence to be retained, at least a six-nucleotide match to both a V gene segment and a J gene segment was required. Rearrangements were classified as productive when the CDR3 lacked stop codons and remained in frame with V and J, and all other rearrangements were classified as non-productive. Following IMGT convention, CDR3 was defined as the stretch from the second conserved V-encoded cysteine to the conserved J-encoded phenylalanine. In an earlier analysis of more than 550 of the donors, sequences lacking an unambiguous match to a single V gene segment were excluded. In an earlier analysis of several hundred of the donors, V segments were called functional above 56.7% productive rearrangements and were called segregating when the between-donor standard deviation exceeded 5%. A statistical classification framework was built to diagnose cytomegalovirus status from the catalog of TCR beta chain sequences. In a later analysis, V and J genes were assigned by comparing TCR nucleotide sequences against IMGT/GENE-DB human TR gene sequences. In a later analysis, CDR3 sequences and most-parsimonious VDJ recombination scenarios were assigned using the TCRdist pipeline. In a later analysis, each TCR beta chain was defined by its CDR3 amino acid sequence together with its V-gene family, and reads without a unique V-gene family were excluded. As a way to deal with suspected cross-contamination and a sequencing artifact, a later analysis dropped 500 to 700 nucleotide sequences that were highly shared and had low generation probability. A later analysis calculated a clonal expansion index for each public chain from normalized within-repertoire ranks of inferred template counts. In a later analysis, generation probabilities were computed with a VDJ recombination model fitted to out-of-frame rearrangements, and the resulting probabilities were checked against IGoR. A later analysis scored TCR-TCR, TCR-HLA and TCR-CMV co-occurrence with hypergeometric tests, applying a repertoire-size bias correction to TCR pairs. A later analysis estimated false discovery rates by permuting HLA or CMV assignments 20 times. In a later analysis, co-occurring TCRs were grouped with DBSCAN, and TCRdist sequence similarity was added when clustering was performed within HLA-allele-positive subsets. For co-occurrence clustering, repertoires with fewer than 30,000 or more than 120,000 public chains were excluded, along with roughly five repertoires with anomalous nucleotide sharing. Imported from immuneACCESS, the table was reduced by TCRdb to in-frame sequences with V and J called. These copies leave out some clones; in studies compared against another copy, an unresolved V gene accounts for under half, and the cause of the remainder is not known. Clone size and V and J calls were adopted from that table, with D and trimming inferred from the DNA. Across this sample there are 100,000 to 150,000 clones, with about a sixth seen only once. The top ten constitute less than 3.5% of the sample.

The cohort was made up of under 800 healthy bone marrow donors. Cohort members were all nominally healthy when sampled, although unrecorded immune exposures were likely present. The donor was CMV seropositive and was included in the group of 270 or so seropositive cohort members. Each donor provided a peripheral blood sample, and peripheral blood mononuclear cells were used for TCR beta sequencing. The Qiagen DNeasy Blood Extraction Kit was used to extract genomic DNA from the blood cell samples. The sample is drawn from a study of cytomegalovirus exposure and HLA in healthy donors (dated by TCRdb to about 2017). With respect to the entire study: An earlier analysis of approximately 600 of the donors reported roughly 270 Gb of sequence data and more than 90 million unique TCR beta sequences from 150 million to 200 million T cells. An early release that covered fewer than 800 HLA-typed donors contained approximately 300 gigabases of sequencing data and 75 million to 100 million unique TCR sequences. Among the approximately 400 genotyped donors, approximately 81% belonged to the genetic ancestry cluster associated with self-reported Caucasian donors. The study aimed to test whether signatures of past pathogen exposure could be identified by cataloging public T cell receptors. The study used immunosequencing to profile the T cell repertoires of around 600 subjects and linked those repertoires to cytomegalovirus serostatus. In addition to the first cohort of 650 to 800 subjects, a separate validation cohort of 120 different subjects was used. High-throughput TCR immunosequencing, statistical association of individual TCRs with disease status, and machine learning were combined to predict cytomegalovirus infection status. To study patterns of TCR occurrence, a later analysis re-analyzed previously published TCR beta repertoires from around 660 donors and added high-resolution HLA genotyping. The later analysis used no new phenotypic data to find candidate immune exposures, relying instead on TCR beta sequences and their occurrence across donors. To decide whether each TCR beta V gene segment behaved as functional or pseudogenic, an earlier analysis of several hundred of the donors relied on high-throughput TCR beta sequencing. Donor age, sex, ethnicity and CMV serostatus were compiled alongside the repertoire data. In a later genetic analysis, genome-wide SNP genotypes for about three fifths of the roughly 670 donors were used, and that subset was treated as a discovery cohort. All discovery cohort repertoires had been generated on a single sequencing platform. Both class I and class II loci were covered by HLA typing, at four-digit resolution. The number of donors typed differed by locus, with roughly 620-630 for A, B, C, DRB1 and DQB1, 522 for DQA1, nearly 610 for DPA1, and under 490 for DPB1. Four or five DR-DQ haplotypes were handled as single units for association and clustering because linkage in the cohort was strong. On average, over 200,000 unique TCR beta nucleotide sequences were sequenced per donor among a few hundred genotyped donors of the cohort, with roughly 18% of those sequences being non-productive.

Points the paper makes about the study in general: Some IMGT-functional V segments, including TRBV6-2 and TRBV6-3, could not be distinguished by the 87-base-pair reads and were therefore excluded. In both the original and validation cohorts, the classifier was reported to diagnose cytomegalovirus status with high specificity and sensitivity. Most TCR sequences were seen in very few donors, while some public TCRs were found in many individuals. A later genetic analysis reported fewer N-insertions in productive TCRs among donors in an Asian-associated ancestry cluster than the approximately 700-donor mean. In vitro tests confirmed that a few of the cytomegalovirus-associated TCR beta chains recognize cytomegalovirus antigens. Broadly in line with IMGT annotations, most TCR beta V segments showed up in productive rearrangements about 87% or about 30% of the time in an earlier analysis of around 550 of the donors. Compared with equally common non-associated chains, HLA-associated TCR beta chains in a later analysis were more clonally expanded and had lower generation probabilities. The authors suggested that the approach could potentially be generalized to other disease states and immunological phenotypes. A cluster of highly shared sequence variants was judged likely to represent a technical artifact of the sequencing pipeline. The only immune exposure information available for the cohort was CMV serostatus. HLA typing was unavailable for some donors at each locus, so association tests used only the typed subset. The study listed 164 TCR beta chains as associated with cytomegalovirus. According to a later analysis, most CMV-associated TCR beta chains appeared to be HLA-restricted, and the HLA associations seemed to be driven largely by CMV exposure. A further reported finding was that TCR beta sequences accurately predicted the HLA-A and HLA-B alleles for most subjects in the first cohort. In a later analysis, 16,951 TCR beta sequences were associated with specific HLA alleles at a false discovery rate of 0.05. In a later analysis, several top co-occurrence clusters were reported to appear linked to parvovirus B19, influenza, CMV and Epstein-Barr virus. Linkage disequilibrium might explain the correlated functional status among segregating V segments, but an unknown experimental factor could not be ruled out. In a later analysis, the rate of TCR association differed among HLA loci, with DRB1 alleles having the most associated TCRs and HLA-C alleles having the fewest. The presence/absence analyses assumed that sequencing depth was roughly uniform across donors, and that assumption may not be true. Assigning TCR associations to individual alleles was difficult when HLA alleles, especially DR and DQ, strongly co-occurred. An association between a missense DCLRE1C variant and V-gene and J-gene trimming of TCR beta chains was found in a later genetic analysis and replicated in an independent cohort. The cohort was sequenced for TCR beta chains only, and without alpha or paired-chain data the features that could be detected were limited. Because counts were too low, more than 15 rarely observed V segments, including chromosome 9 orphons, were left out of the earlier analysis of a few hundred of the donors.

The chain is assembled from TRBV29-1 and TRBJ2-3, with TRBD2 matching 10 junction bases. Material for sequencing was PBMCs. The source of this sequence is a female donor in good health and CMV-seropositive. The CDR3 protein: CSVVLAGPSTDTQYF. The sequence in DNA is TGCAGCGTTGTACTAGCGGGGCCGAGCACAGATACGCAGTATTTT.